Presented here are 22 T cell receptor beta chains from one specimen sequenced in a study of OX40 agonist ivuxolimab in advanced cancers. TCRdb's table, derived via immunoSEQ multiplex PCR, lists solely in-frame clones and lacks some. Here the sample spans some 44,000 clones, 86% being singletons. The source was CD4+ or CD8+ T cells sorted from blood, collected in a trial of the OX40 agonist ivuxolimab. These receptors were collected from an adult with an advanced solid tumor such as melanoma, head and neck, liver or kidney cancer.

This chain uses TRBV18 with TRBJ1-1; 12 positions agree with TRBD1. V lost 1 base, J lost 1 base, and 7 bases stayed unmatched. The germline V gene encodes CDR1 KGHSH and CDR2 LQKENI. The CDR3 consists of 18 residues. The CDR3: CASSPLGDRGRGNTEAFF. In DNA, the CDR3 is TGTGCCAGCTCACCACTTGGGGACAGGGGGCGCGGGAACACTGAAGCTTTCTTT.

The rearrangement uses TRBV6-1 and TRBJ1-1, with a tentative D call TRBD1 (5 bases). The CDR3 spans 14 residues. The V end lost 4 bases, the J end lost 5 bases, and 14 bases lay between the germline ends. The germline V gene encodes CDR1 MNHNS and CDR2 SASEGT. This chain's CDR3 is CASSGLTVPTEAFF. The CDR3 DNA follows: TGTGCCAGCAGTGGCCTGACAGTCCCTACTGAAGCTTTCTTT.

V and J are TRBV6-5 and TRBJ1-2, with a possible D match to TRBD1 (6 bases). Trimming removed 6 bases at V and 4 bases at J, with 15 bases between. This CDR3 has 14 amino acids. The V gene's germline CDR1 is MNHEY and CDR2 SVGAGI. The CDR3 loop reads CASSRDTPSYGYTF. DNA of the CDR3: TGTGCCAGCAGCAGGGACACGCCTAGCTATGGCTACACCTTC.

The gene calls are TRBV10-2 and TRBJ2-7; D might be TRBD1 (6 bases). In germline, CDR1 is WSHSY, CDR2 SAAADI. The V and J ends lost 6 bases and 0 bases respectively, with 15 bases between them. The CDR3 extends over 15 amino acids. The CDR3 DNA sequence: TGCGCCAGCAGACCCGCAGGGGTTCACTCCTACGAGCAGTACTTC. Its translation: CASRPAGVHSYEQYF.

CDR3 coding DNA: TGCGCCAGCAGCTTTGGTCAGACCCAGTACTTC. Translated, it gives CASSFGQTQYF. The gene calls are TRBV5-1 and TRBJ2-5; no clear D. The germline V gene has CDR1 SGHRS and CDR2 YFSETQ. Between the trimmed V and J ends, which lost 2 bases and 6 bases, there was a span of 5 bases. The CDR3 has 11 residues.

V and J are TRBV6-1 and TRBJ2-2; no definite D call. Germline loops: CDR1 MNHNS, CDR2 SASEGT. V lost 5 bases, J lost 9 bases, and 10 bases lay in between. The CDR3 consists of 12 residues. The chain's CDR3 is CASSKSWRELFF. For the CDR3, the DNA is TGTGCCAGCAGTAAGTCTTGGCGGGAGCTGTTTTTT.

The chain uses TRBV7-2 and TRBJ2-5; no clear D gene. Trimming removed 5 bases from V and 5 bases from J, with 12 bases in between. This CDR3 comprises 13 residues. Germline loops: CDR1 SGHTA, CDR2 FQGNSA. DNA for the CDR3: TGTGCCAGCAGCATGTGGACGTTGGAGACCCAGTACTTC. Its protein is CASSMWTLETQYF.

J is TRBJ2-5 and V is TRBV28; possibly TRBD1 or TRBD2 for D (5 bases each). The CDR3 spans 15 residues. Trimming shortened V by 5 bases and J by 4 bases, and 17 bases separated the two germline ends. Germline V gene lookup returns CDR1 MDHEN and CDR2 SYDVKM. CDR3 nucleotides: TGTGCCAGCAGTAGGGGCGGCTCGGGGAGAGAGACCCAGTACTTC. This encodes CASSRGGSGRETQYF.

The chain is built from TRBV7-9 and TRBJ2-3; 8 bases map to TRBD2. CDR1 SEHNR and CDR2 FQNEAQ come from the germline V gene (reference sequence). The CDR3 consists of 15 residues. Trimming cost V 5 bases and J 6 bases; bases outside gene matches: 10. CDR3 DNA: TGTGCCAGCAGCCAGGGAGGCGGGAGGCGGGATACGCAGTATTTT. This codes for CASSQGGGRRDTQYF.

The rearrangement links TRBV29-1 to TRBJ2-5; TRBD2 is a possible D gene (5 bases). The CDR3 extends over 13 amino acids. V gave up 6 bases and J gave up 4 bases, with 15 bases separating them. The germline V gene has CDR1 SQVTM and CDR2 ANQGSEA. This CDR3 is CSVARVRGETQYF. For the CDR3, the DNA is TGCAGCGTGGCTCGGGTCCGGGGAGAGACCCAGTACTTC.

J is TRBJ2-3 and V is TRBV7-9, with D hard to call. The CDR3 runs to 13 residues. V was shortened by 3 bases and J by 6 bases, with 10 bases between the two germline ends. Germline CDR1 SEHNR, CDR2 FQNEAQ (reference sequence). As DNA, the CDR3 is TGTGCCAGCAGCTTCACCTTGGGGGATACGCAGTATTTT. Its translation: CASSFTLGDTQYF.

This clone was picked up one time. The chain joins TRBV29-1 to TRBJ2-1, with 11 positions matching TRBD2. This CDR3 region has 13 residues. With 3 bases clipped from V and 10 bases from J, the junction kept 5 bases outside the gene matches. CDR1 and CDR2 from the germline V gene are SQVTM and ANQGSEA. The CDR3 is CSVEGSGRVEQFF. CDR3 DNA sequence: TGCAGCGTTGAGGGTAGCGGGAGGGTCGAGCAGTTCTTC.

The CDR3 nucleotides are TGTGCCAGCAGTGAGGACAGGGGGCTTTTCAATCAGCCCCAGCATTTT. This encodes CASSEDRGLFNQPQHF. The rearrangement uses TRBV6-1 and TRBJ1-5; the match to TRBD1 covers 11 bases. The germline CDR1 and CDR2 sequences are MNHNS and SASEGT. CDR3 length: 16 residues. The J segment lost 3 bases and the V segment lost 3 bases, leaving 4 bases of the junction unmatched.

CDR3 nucleotides: TGTGCCACCGGGGGCAATCAGCCCCAGCATTTT. It specifies CATGGNQPQHF. V is TRBV5-8 and J is TRBJ1-5; D is undetermined. V lost 9 bases and J 2 bases, leaving 6 bases between the germline ends. This CDR3 contains 11 residues. In germline, CDR1 is SGHTS, CDR2 YDEGEE. Together with reference TRBV5-8 and TRBJ1-5, the CDR3 gives the full variable domain: EAGVTQSPTHLIKTRGQQATLRCSPISGHTSVYWYQQALGLGLQFLLWYDEGEERNRGNFPPRFSGRQFPNYSSELNVNALELEDSALYLCATGGNQPQHFGDGTRLSIL.

V usage is TRBV7-9 and J usage is TRBJ2-7, with D unresolved. V shed 5 bases and J shed 7 bases, with 12 bases lying between them. This CDR3 contains 12 residues. Germline V gene sequence: CDR1 SEHNR, CDR2 FQNEAQ (reference sequence). CDR3 loop: CASSPQLSEQYF. The CDR3 nucleotides read TGTGCCAGCAGCCCTCAGCTAAGTGAGCAGTACTTC. The whole variable domain, filled in from reference TRBV7-9 and TRBJ2-7, reads DTGVSQNPRHKITKRGQNVTFRCDPISEHNRLYWYRQTLGQGPEFLTYFQNEAQLEKSRLLSDRFSAERPKGSFSTLEIQRTEQGDSAMYLCASSPQLSEQYFGPGTRLTVT.

V and J are TRBV9 and TRBJ1-2, with TRBD1 as a possible D gene (5 bases). V was clipped by 1 base and J by 3 bases, with 10 bases between them. The CDR3 has 14 amino acids. CDR1 is SGDLS, CDR2 YYNGEE, per germline. For the CDR3, the DNA is TGTGCCAGCAGCGTATCAGGGAAGGACTATGGCTACACCTTC. It codes for CASSVSGKDYGYTF. Filled out from reference TRBV9 and TRBJ1-2, the complete variable domain reads DSGVTQTPKHLITATGQRVTLRCSPRSGDLSVYWYQQSLDQGLQFLIQYYNGEERAKGNILERFSAQQFPDLHSELNLSSLELGDSALYFCASSVSGKDYGYTFGSGTRLTVV.

The chain recombines TRBV9 with TRBJ1-6; 8 nucleotides line up with TRBD1. Germline CDR1 reads SGDLS; CDR2 reads YYNGEE. With 3 bases clipped from V and 0 bases from J, the junction kept 11 bases outside the gene matches. The CDR3 has 19 amino acids. CDR3 nucleotides: TGTGCCAGCAGCGGTCAGGGGGCAAGTTCGGGCTCCTATAATTCACCCCTCCACTTT. As protein: CASSGQGASSGSYNSPLHF.

The genes are TRBV11-1 and TRBJ1-2; unclear D gene. Germline V gene sequence: CDR1 SGHAT, CDR2 FQDESV (reference sequence). The CDR3 covers 12 residues. The germline V and J ends were trimmed by 1 base and 6 bases, with 6 bases remaining between them. In DNA, the CDR3 is TGTGCCAGCAGCTTAGGAGATAATGGCTACACCTTC. Amino acid sequence: CASSLGDNGYTF.

The chain has TRBV5-1 and TRBJ2-2; TRBD2 aligns across 12 bases. The CDR3 is 16 residues long. Looked up from germline, CDR1 is SGHRS and CDR2 is YFSETQ. The V and J ends lost 4 bases and 8 bases, in that order; junction bases with no gene match: 9. The CDR3 sequence: CASSLLAGGPAGELFF. The CDR3 nucleotides are TGCGCCAGCAGCCTCCTAGCGGGAGGGCCGGCGGGGGAGCTGTTTTTT. Based on the CDR3 plus reference TRBV5-1 and TRBJ2-2, the full variable domain is KAGVTQTPRYLIKTRGQQVTLSCSPISGHRSVSWYQQTPGQGLQFLFEYFSETQRNKGNFPGRFSGRQFSNSRSEMNVSTLELGDSALYLCASSLLAGGPAGELFFGEGSRLTVL.

The V call is TRBV7-6, the J call TRBJ2-5; 11 bases map to TRBD2. The trim removed 0 bases at V and 9 bases at J, leaving 15 bases unmatched. There are 18 residues in the CDR3. The germline V gene encodes CDR1 SGHVS and CDR2 FNYEAQ. The CDR3 DNA is TGTGCCAGCAGCTTAGCCCCGACTAGCGGGGACACCTTTTTGGCCCAGTACTTC. It specifies CASSLAPTSGDTFLAQYF.

This chain uses TRBV7-2 with TRBJ1-5; D is unresolved. The germline V and J ends were trimmed by 5 bases and 4 bases, with 9 bases remaining between them. The CDR3 is made up of 13 amino acids. Germline-derived CDR1 and CDR2 are SGHTA and FQGNSA. The CDR3 coding sequence is TGTGCCAGCAGCCGATCAGGTAATCAGCCCCAGCATTTT. It is translated as CASSRSGNQPQHF.

The V gene is TRBV19, the J gene TRBJ1-1; D is possibly TRBD1 (6 bases). Germline V gene lookup returns CDR1 LNHDA and CDR2 SQIVND (reference sequence). This CDR3 has 14 amino acids. With 5 bases removed from V and 3 bases from J, the gap between germline ends came to 13 bases. CDR3 nucleotide sequence: TGTGCCAGTAGTGGCCCGGACAGCTACACTGAAGCTTTCTTT. Its protein product is CASSGPDSYTEAFF. The full variable domain, with the rest looked up from reference TRBV19 and TRBJ1-1, is DGGITQSPKYLFRKEGQNVTLSCEQNLNHDAMYWYRQDPGQGLRLIYYSQIVNDFQKGDIAEGYSVSREKKESFPLTVTSAQKNPTAFYLCASSGPDSYTEAFFGQGTRLTVV.